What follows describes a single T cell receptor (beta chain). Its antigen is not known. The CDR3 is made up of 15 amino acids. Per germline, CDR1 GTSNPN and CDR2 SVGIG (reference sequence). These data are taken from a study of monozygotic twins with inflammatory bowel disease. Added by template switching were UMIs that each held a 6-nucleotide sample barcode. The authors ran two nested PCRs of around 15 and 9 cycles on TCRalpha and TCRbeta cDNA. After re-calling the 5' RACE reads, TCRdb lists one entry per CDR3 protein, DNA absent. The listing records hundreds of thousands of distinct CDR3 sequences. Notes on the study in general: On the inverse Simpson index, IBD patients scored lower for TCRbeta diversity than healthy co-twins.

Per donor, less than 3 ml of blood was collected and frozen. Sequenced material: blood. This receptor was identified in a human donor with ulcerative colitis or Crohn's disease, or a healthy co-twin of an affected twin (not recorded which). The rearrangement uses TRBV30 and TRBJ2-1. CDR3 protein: CAWSVQVSSYNEQFF.